A selection of T cell receptor beta chains follows, all from one sample in a study of T cells in tuberculosis. Measured with immunoSEQ multiplex PCR; TCRdb has only the in-frame clones, and not every one. The profile shows 35,000 to 40,000 clones, 90% to 95% of them singletons. Sequencing used PBMCs. These receptors all come from a donor aged 10-29 years with latent tuberculosis or without tuberculosis infection. Some clones in this sample may be carry-over from other donors' samples. The CDR3 runs from the conserved cysteine through the conserved F or W. The D gene is left open where the match is weak. Clone size appears in some rows only: once, few, many, or a class for an expanded clone.

.	TRBV18	TRBJ1-2	.	CASSPPTGNYGYTF	TGTGCCAGCTCACCACCCACAGGGAACTATGGCTACACCTTC
once	TRBV19	TRBJ1-5	.	CASSGRGLQYSNQPQHF	TGTGCCAGTAGTGGGCGGGGGTTGCAATATAGCAATCAGCCCCAGCATTTT
.	TRBV20-1	TRBJ2-1	.	CSASQWNEQFF	TGCAGTGCTAGTCAGTGGAATGAGCAGTTCTTC
.	TRBV4-3	TRBJ1-5	TRBD1	CASSPGPRGPYQPQHF	TGCGCCAGCAGCCCCGGTCCCAGGGGGCCTTATCAGCCCCAGCATTTT
.	TRBV19	TRBJ1-2	.	CASRRGQNYGYTF	TGTGCCAGCCGCCGGGGACAAAACTATGGCTACACCTTC
.	TRBV30	TRBJ1-4	TRBD1	CAWSALRDSSEKLFF	TGTGCCTGGAGTGCTCTCCGGGACAGTAGTGAAAAACTGTTTTTT
.	TRBV6-6	TRBJ2-7	.	CASSLGRWQSSYEQYF	TGTGCCAGCAGCCTGGGGCGGTGGCAAAGCTCCTACGAGCAGTACTTC
.	TRBV6-6	TRBJ1-1	TRBD1	CASSLTGGSAEAFF	TGTGCCAGCAGTTTGACAGGGGGCTCCGCTGAAGCTTTCTTT
.	TRBV18	TRBJ2-6	.	CASSPLIVDGVGSSGANVLTF	TGTGCCAGCTCACCCCTTATTGTAGACGGAGTAGGGAGTTCTGGGGCCAACGTCCTGACTTTC
.	TRBV2	TRBJ1-2	TRBD1	CASTGTGLWGVYGYTF	TGTGCCAGCACCGGGACAGGTCTCTGGGGGGTGTATGGCTACACCTTC